This TCR beta chain derives from a study of response to subunit inactivated influenza vaccine. V gave up 6 bases and J gave up 7 bases; unmatched junction bases: 13. CDR3 length equals 16 residues. The germline gives CDR1 SGDLS, CDR2 YYNGEE. TCRdb re-analysed the RT-PCR reads in MiXCR, keeping a single row per CDR3 protein. Here the sample spans fewer than 550,000 distinct CDR3 sequences, approximately 24% being singletons. This TCR was sampled from a man in his fifties or sixties who received an inactivated influenza vaccine. The chain recombines TRBV9 with TRBJ2-1, with 10 nucleotides matching TRBD2. The material sequenced was CD4+ T cells sorted from PBMCs, taken more than 4 days after vaccination. CDR3 region: CASNSKAGGPDNEQFF. As DNA, the CDR3 is TGTGCCAGCAACAGCAAAGCGGGAGGGCCTGATAATGAGCAGTTCTTC.